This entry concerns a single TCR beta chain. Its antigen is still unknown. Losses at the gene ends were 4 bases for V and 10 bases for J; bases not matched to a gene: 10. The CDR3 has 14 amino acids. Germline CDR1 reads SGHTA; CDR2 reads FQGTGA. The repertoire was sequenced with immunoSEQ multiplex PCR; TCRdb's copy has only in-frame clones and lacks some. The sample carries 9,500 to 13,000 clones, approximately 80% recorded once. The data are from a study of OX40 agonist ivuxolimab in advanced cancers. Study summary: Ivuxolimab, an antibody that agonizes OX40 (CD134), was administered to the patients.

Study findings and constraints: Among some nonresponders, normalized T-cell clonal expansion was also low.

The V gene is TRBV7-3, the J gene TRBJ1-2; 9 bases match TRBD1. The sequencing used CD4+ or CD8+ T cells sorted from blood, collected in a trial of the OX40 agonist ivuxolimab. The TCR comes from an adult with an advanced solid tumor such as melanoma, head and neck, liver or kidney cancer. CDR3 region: CASSSEGQGGDYTF. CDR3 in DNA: TGTGCCAGCAGCTCCGAGGGACAGGGTGGAGACTACACCTTC.